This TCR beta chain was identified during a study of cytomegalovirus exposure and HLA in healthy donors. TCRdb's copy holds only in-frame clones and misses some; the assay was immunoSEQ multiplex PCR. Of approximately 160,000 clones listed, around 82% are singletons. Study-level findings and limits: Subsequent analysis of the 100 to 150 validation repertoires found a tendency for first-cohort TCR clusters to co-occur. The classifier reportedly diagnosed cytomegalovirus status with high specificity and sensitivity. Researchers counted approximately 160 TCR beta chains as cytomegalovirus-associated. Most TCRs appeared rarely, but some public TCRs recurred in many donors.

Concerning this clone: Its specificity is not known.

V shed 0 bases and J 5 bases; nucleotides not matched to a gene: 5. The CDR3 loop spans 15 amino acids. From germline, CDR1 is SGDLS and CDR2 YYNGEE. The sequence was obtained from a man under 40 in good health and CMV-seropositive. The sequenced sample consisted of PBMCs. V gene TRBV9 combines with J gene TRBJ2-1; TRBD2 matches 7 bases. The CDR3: CASSVAASGHNEQFF. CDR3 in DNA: TGTGCCAGCAGCGTAGCGGCTAGCGGACACAATGAGCAGTTCTTC.